This T cell receptor beta chain was recorded in a study of technical replicates of blood from four donors (dated by TCRdb to the late 2010s). The method was the immunoSEQ multiplex PCR assay. TCRdb took over this immuneACCESS table, retaining in-frame rearrangements with V and J assigned. Such tables are incomplete; in checked studies, under half of the missing clones stem from an unresolved V gene, and the remainder is unexplained. The sample records 60,000 to 65,000 clones, approximately 83% of which are singletons. The ten largest make up 5% to 6.5% of the sample. In the case of this clone: Its specific antigen is unknown. Base-call qualities are not available, and no considerably larger clone is one nucleotide away.

The sample taken for sequencing was PBMCs. This TCR derives from a human donor in good health. Some clones in this sample may be carry-over from other donors' samples.

The DNA reads as follows: TGTGCCAGCAGCTCCTTAGCGGGTCGCACAGATACGCAGTATTTT. It is translated as CASSSLAGRTDTQYF. In this chain, TRBV7-9 is recombined with TRBJ2-3; 7 nucleotides in the junction match TRBD2. The junction shows trimming of 4 bases on V and 1 base on J, and the gene matches do not reach 5 bases of it. CDR1 and CDR2 (SEHNR, FQNEAQ) derive from the germline V gene (reference sequence). The cysteine opens and the phenylalanine closes a CDR3 of 15 amino acids. The only DNA kept is the CDR3, 45 bases in frame from the first base.